These T cell receptor beta chains were read from a single sample in a study of T cells in Graves' hyperthyroidism and ophthalmopathy. TCRdb processed the multiplex PCR reads anew with MiXCR; each CDR3 protein has one entry. Of nearly 250,000 distinct CDR3 sequences listed, over 20% were seen once; the top ten hold under 40%. Material for sequencing was blood. These receptors all stem from a woman aged 40 to 50 with Graves' ophthalmopathy. The CDR3 runs from the conserved cysteine through the conserved F or W. Fields, in order: D gene, clone size, V gene, J gene, CDR3 protein, CDR3 DNA. The D gene is left open where the match is weak. The size entry is marked missing in some rows and otherwise reads once, few, many or a size class.

>TRBD2|few|TRBV14|TRBJ2-7
CASSQVTSGGEYEQYF
TGTGCCAGCAGCCAAGTTACTAGCGGGGGGGAATACGAGCAGTACTTC
>NA|many|TRBV30|TRBJ2-2
CALSFTGELFF
TGTGCCTTGTCTTTCACCGGGGAGCTGTTTTTT
>TRBD1|many|TRBV7-9|TRBJ1-2
CASSSRQGSRGYTF
TGTGCCAGCAGCTCCAGACAGGGTTCTCGCGGCTACACCTTC
>NA|NA|TRBV30|TRBJ2-5
CAWRQGLQETQYF
TGTGCCTGGAGACAGGGACTCCAAGAGACCCAGTACTTC
>NA|once|TRBV7-2|TRBJ2-5
CASSLEVVETQYF
TGTGCCAGCAGCCTAGAGGTGGTAGAGACCCAGTACTTC
>NA|many|TRBV7-2|TRBJ2-7
CASSLRSGGYEQYF
TGTGCCAGCAGCTTACGTTCAGGGGGGTACGAGCAGTACTTC
>TRBD2|NA|TRBV6-1|TRBJ2-5
CASSNPRASGGQTQYF
TGTGCCAGCAGTAATCCCCGGGCTAGCGGCGGGCAGACCCAGTACTTC
>TRBD1|NA|TRBV5-4|TRBJ1-2
CASSFGLGQGDYGYTF
TGTGCCAGCAGCTTTGGTCTGGGACAGGGTGACTATGGCTACACCTTC
>NA|NA|TRBV5-1|TRBJ2-7
CASTAQNSYEQYF
TGCGCCAGCACCGCCCAGAACTCCTACGAGCAGTACTTC
>NA|many|TRBV7-9|TRBJ1-1
CASSFYTDTEAFF
TGTGCCAGCAGCTTTTATACGGACACTGAAGCTTTCTTT
>NA|NA|TRBV27|TRBJ1-5
CASSLHQTGYSNQPQHF
TGTGCCAGCAGTTTACATCAAACAGGGTATAGCAATCAGCCCCAGCATTTT
>NA|many|TRBV28|TRBJ2-5
CASSPSRSRSETQYF
TGTGCCAGCAGTCCCTCCCGGTCCCGGAGCGAGACCCAGTACTTC
>NA|NA|TRBV12-3/TRBV12-4|TRBJ1-1
CASSRRQVNTEAFF
TGTGCCAGCAGCCGACGACAGGTGAACACTGAAGCTTTCTTT
>TRBD2|many|TRBV10-3|TRBJ2-7
CAIRLAGDTYEQYF
TGTGCCATCAGACTAGCGGGAGACACCTACGAGCAGTACTTC
>NA|few|TRBV20-1|TRBJ2-7
CSARFGAQPYEQYF
TGCAGTGCCAGGTTTGGGGCGCAACCCTACGAGCAGTACTTC
>TRBD1|many|TRBV5-1|TRBJ1-5
CASPSSPGQGTGVNQPQHF
TGCGCCAGCCCCTCGTCGCCGGGACAGGGGACCGGCGTAAATCAGCCCCAGCATTTT
>NA|NA|TRBV6-2/TRBV6-3|TRBJ1-1
CASSYSISSAFF
TGTGCCAGCAGTTACTCGATAAGTAGTGCTTTCTTT
>NA|many|TRBV28|TRBJ1-1
CASSPPGPRGEAFF
TGTGCCAGCAGTCCCCCAGGGCCCCGAGGCGAAGCTTTCTTT
>NA|many|TRBV6-1|TRBJ2-5
CASSEALQWVQETQYF
TGTGCCAGCAGTGAAGCGCTTCAGTGGGTGCAAGAGACCCAGTACTTC
>NA|many|TRBV27|TRBJ1-5
CASSLGGYSNQPQHF
TGTGCCAGCAGTTTAGGGGGCTATAGCAATCAGCCCCAGCATTTT
>NA|many|TRBV28|TRBJ2-5
CASRPLLPQETQYF
TGTGCCAGCAGGCCCCTACTGCCCCAAGAGACCCAGTACTTC
>NA|few|TRBV6-5|TRBJ1-1
CASSYATGNLGTEAFF
TGTGCCAGCAGTTACGCAACAGGGAACCTGGGCACTGAAGCTTTCTTT
>NA|many|TRBV11-3|TRBJ2-5
CASNLTSSQETQYF
TGTGCCAGCAATTTGACATCGTCCCAAGAGACCCAGTACTTC
>TRBD1|NA|TRBV12-3/TRBV12-4|TRBJ2-5
CATSKGQKETQYF
TGTGCCACCTCGAAGGGACAGAAAGAGACCCAGTACTTC